This TCR beta chain originates from a study of human T cells and chemical hapten exposure. Study information: The patch tests put 0.01% DPC on the skin of the upper back and were read 6 days later. The patients were mostly female; they had alopecia areata, totalis or universalis.

Time point noted: pre-sensitization, week 0. Treatment here: therapeutic diphenylcyclopropenone sensitization with weekly scalp DPC. Germline V CDR1 and CDR2: SGHNT, YYREEE (reference sequence). V shed 1 base and J shed 1 base, with 8 bases lying between them. There are 15 residues in the CDR3. The table lists this clonotype with a few counts. Via MiXCR, TCRdb re-called the RACE reads, giving one row per CDR3 protein. In the table there are 150,000 to 200,000 distinct CDR3 sequences, 25% to 30% of which are singletons. The V call is TRBV5-4, the J call TRBJ1-4; D is unresolved. The sample here was whole blood, taken in connection with sensitization to the hapten diphenylcyclopropenone (DPC). The origin of this receptor is a woman aged 25-40 years with alopecia areata. Some clones in this sample may be carry-over from other donors' samples. The DNA for the CDR3 is TGTGCCAGCAGCTTGAAAGGCGGAACTAATGAAAAACTGTTTTTT. Residues: CASSLKGGTNEKLFF.